The 19 T cell receptor beta chains reported below all come from one sample, sequenced in a study of blood T cells in healthy people across ages. A sample-barcoded 5' primer and a J-beta primer mix were used in a second PCR of roughly 6 to 11 cycles. TCRdb reprocessed the 5' RACE reads with MiXCR, giving one entry per CDR3 protein. The sample records around 500,000 distinct CDR3 sequences, around 48% being singletons. The sample taken for sequencing was blood. These receptors all come from a man aged 80 or over in good health.

The chain combines TRBV29-1 with TRBJ2-1; 7 nucleotides agree with TRBD2. This CDR3 spans 14 amino acids. Trimming at V came to 1 base and at J to 6 bases, leaving 6 bases not matched to a gene. Germline V gene sequence: CDR1 SQVTM, CDR2 ANQGSEA. CDR3 nucleotides: TGCAGCGTTGAAGTCCTAGCGGAAGGCAATGAGCAGTTCTTC. This gives the protein CSVEVLAEGNEQFF.

The J gene is TRBJ2-7, the V gene TRBV3-1; 8 nucleotides match TRBD1. CDR1 and CDR2 from the germline V gene are LGHDT and YNNKEL (reference sequence). This CDR3 region has 14 residues. V was clipped by 4 bases and J by 5 bases; unmatched bases: 7. The CDR3 DNA sequence: TGTGCCAGCAGCCGGCTAGGGACAGGCAACGAGCAGTACTTC. It translates to CASSRLGTGNEQYF.

This clonotype was counted at least ten times. The chain couples TRBV6-6 to TRBJ1-2, with a possible D match to TRBD1 (6 bases). The CDR3 covers 16 residues. CDR1 is MNHNY and CDR2 is SVGAGI in the germline V gene (reference sequence). V lost 4 bases to trimming and J lost 0 bases, with 15 bases between them. The CDR3: CASSFPEGGTNYGYTF. The CDR3 DNA follows: TGTGCCAGCAGTTTCCCTGAAGGGGGGACTAACTATGGCTACACCTTC.

The table lists this clonotype with many counts. The CDR3 DNA reads as TGTGCCAGCAGACCCGGACCCAACAATGAGCAGTTCTTC. This encodes CASRPGPNNEQFF. The chain is built from TRBV6-6 and TRBJ2-1; D uncertain. Deletions cut 6 bases from V and 5 bases from J, with 11 bases between. The CDR3 is 13 residues long. Germline V gives CDR1 MNHNY, CDR2 SVGAGI (reference sequence).

The rearrangement links TRBV28 to TRBJ2-7; D could derive from TRBD1 or TRBD2 (5 bases each). This CDR3 has 16 residues. Germline CDR1 and CDR2: MDHEN and SYDVKM. The V end was cut by 5 bases, the J end by 0 bases, with 17 bases between. The CDR3 bases are TGTGCCAGCAGTGGCCGGGGCAGGTGGATCTCCTACGAGCAGTACTTC. Translated: CASSGRGRWISYEQYF.

This rearrangement joins TRBV6-1 to TRBJ2-4, with D tentatively TRBD2 (7 bases). The J call may be faulty, since TRBJ2-7 better matches the DNA end. The CDR3 runs to 15 residues. The germline CDR1 and CDR2 sequences are MNHNS and SASEGT. The CDR3 loop is CASSPLKGGAYEQYF. As DNA, the CDR3 is TGTGCCAGCAGTCCTCTTAAGGGGGGGGCCTACGAGCAGTACTTC.

Note on this clonotype: A single base separates this from a much larger clone, so it may be a read error. The chain couples TRBV6-5 to TRBJ1-2, with D tentatively TRBD1 (6 bases). This CDR3 has 14 amino acids. In germline, CDR1 is MNHEY, CDR2 SVGAGI. In DNA form, the CDR3 reads TGTGCCAGCAGCAGCACCTCAGGGGCCTATGGCCACACCTTC. Translation: CASSSTSGAYGHTF.

The chain couples TRBV4-1 to TRBJ2-2; D may be TRBD1 (5 bases). CDR1 MGHRA and CDR2 YSYEKL come from the germline V gene. The CDR3 has 15 amino acids. V lost 2 bases, J lost 0 bases, and 7 bases lay in between. Written as DNA, the CDR3 is TGCGCCAGCAGCCAACCCAGGGCGAACACCGGGGAGCTGTTTTTT. This encodes CASSQPRANTGELFF.

The CDR3 DNA sequence: TGTGCCAGCACCACCCCAGCGGGAGGGGCCTACGAGCAGTACTTC. Translating gives CASTTPAGGAYEQYF. V and J are TRBV28 and TRBJ2-7; 10 bases map to TRBD2. There are 15 residues in the CDR3. Germline V gene data show CDR1 as MDHEN and CDR2 as SYDVKM. J gave up 2 bases and V 7 bases, and 8 bases lay outside the gene matches.

V usage is TRBV4-2 and J usage is TRBJ2-5; tentatively, D is TRBD2 (5 bases). The CDR3 consists of 13 residues. Germline V gene sequence: CDR1 LGHNA, CDR2 YNFKEQ. The germline V and J ends were trimmed by 4 bases and 5 bases, with 11 bases remaining between them. CDR3 in amino acids: CASSRGGEETQYF. The CDR3 DNA is TGTGCCAGCAGCCGTGGTGGGGAGGAGACCCAGTACTTC.

CDR3 residues: CASSVDGRGSQETQYF. Written as DNA, the CDR3 is TGTGCCAGCAGCGTAGACGGGAGGGGGAGCCAAGAGACCCAGTACTTC. The chain recombines TRBV9 with TRBJ2-5, with TRBD2 matching over 8 bases. Germline V gene sequence: CDR1 SGDLS, CDR2 YYNGEE. This CDR3 is 16 amino acids long. V shed 0 bases and J 1 base; nucleotides not matched to a gene: 5.

This sequence joins TRBV10-3 and TRBJ2-4; 11 positions match TRBD1. Matching the DNA end better, TRBJ2-7 makes the J call doubtful. The CDR3 covers 15 residues. Germline V gene sequence: CDR1 ENHRY, CDR2 SYGVKD. The CDR3 coding sequence is TGTGCCATCAGTTCACGGACAGGGGGCTACATCGAGCAGTACTTC. This sequence encodes CAISSRTGGYIEQYF.

The chain has TRBV7-2 and TRBJ2-7; D is perhaps TRBD1 or TRBD2 (6 bases each). The DNA end favors TRBJ2-5, so the J call may be wrong. Per germline, CDR1 SGHTA and CDR2 FQGNSA. This CDR3 contains 14 residues. The CDR3 sequence: CASSPSRGLETQYF. CDR3 in DNA: TGTGCCAGCAGCCCCTCCCGGGGGCTTGAGACCCAGTACTTC.

There are a few counts of this clonotype. The gene calls are TRBV20-1 and TRBJ2-1; D not certain. In germline, CDR1 is DFQATT, CDR2 SNEGSKA (reference sequence). This CDR3 has 11 residues. With 2 bases removed from V and 9 bases from J, the gap between germline ends came to 8 bases. The CDR3 nucleotides read TGCAGTGCTAGAACCAAGGCTGAGCAGTTCTTC. This gives the protein CSARTKAEQFF.

The rearrangement uses TRBV24-1 and TRBJ2-3; D is unresolved. Germline V lookup: CDR1 KGHDR, CDR2 SFDVKD. The CDR3 runs to 15 residues. The germline V and J ends were trimmed by 5 bases and 0 bases, with 11 bases remaining between them. The CDR3 region has the DNA TGTGCCACCAGTGGGGCGGCCGAAAGCACAGATACGCAGTATTTT. Translating gives CATSGAAESTDTQYF.

This clonotype was detected a few times. The chain employs TRBV6-2 or TRBV6-3 and TRBJ1-2; D might be TRBD1 (5 bases). CDR3 length equals 16 residues. Trimming pared 4 bases from V and 4 bases from J, leaving 19 bases between. CDR1 and CDR2 (germline): MNHEY, SVGEGT. DNA of the CDR3: TGTGCCAGCAGTTCACGGCGGGACCGGACGACCTATGGCTACACCTTC. Amino acids: CASSSRRDRTTYGYTF.

This chain links TRBV2 with TRBJ2-3; tentatively, D is TRBD1 or TRBD2 (5 bases each). Germline V gene lookup returns CDR1 SNHLY and CDR2 FYNNEI. The CDR3 runs 15 residues. V shed 8 bases and J shed 2 bases, with 17 bases lying between them. CDR3: CASHPRDRNTDTQYF. CDR3 nucleotide sequence: TGTGCCAGCCACCCCCGGGACCGAAACACAGATACGCAGTATTTT.

This clonotype was seen many times. The CDR3 DNA reads as TGTGCCAGCAGTTCGACAGGCCGGGAGTCTGCTTTCTTT. Its protein product is CASSSTGRESAFF. The chain uses TRBV6-6 and TRBJ1-1; the D gene is possibly TRBD1 (6 bases). V lost 4 bases to trimming and J lost 11 bases, with 17 bases between them. The length of the CDR3 is 13 residues. Germline-derived CDR1 and CDR2 are MNHNY and SVGAGI (reference sequence).

The chain employs TRBV11-2 and TRBJ2-1; D gene uncertain. The CDR3 totals 13 residues. Looked up from germline, CDR1 is SGHAT and CDR2 is FQNNGV. V was clipped by 1 base and J by 5 bases, with 6 bases between them. CDR3 nucleotides: TGTGCCAGCAGCTTAGTACCGGACAATGAGCAGTTCTTC. It yields the protein CASSLVPDNEQFF.